These 18 T cell receptor beta chains came from one sample sequenced in a study of T-cell reconstitution after alpha-beta-depleted transplantation in children. As it was prepared, the TCRbeta library received unique molecular identifiers. TCRdb re-analysed the PCR reads in MiXCR, keeping a single row per CDR3 protein. Among some 830,000 distinct CDR3 sequences listed, around 17% were seen once. The sequencing used PBMCs, mostly from graft donor cells, collected 360 days after TCRalphabeta/CD19-depleted stem cell transplant. All receptors come from a male patient under 18 who had a stem cell transplant for acute lymphoblastic leukemia, so the T cells may come from the graft donor.

The gene calls are TRBV4-1 and TRBJ2-7; D is perhaps TRBD2 (6 bases). There are 15 residues in the CDR3. CDR1 is MGHRA and CDR2 is YSYEKL in the germline V gene. V lost 2 bases and J lost 3, with 14 bases in between. CDR3 amino acids: CASSQPLAAYYEQYF. Written as DNA, the CDR3 is TGCGCCAGCAGCCAACCACTAGCCGCTTACTACGAGCAGTACTTC.

This clonotype occurred a few times. The chain has TRBV7-2 and TRBJ1-5; no clear D gene. There are 14 residues in the CDR3. Germline CDR1 SGHTA, CDR2 FQGNSA. Deletions cut 1 base from V and 11 bases from J, with 15 bases between. The CDR3 DNA is TGTGCCAGCAGCTTAGTAAGAGGTCCCCAGGCCCAGCATTTT. Translated, it gives CASSLVRGPQAQHF.

This chain connects TRBV7-9 to TRBJ2-1; D may be TRBD1 or TRBD2 (5 bases each). The CDR3 length is 15 residues. The V gene's germline CDR1 is SEHNR and CDR2 FQNEAQ (reference sequence). V lost 4 bases and J 4 bases, leaving 14 bases between the germline ends. The CDR3: CASSWGSRSYNEQFF. For the CDR3, the DNA is TGTGCCAGCAGCTGGGGGTCGCGGTCTTACAATGAGCAGTTCTTC.

This clonotype occurred many times. This sequence joins TRBV7-6 and TRBJ2-7, with 9 bases that match TRBD1. Germline CDR1 and CDR2: SGHVS and FNYEAQ. This CDR3 comprises 15 residues. V lost 9 bases and J lost 0; bases outside the gene matches: 9. CDR3 DNA: TGTGCCAGATTCCACCGGGACAGGGACTCCTACGAGCAGTACTTC. This codes for CARFHRDRDSYEQYF.

This clonotype was seen ten or more times. The chain joins TRBV12-3 or TRBV12-4 to TRBJ2-3, with 8 positions matching TRBD1. This CDR3 contains 14 residues. The V gene end was trimmed by 3 bases and the J gene end by 4 bases; junction bases not matched to a gene: 3. CDR3 sequence (DNA): TGTGCCAGCAGTTTGCAGGGGGCCGCAGATACGCAGTATTTT. Its translation is CASSLQGAADTQYF.

The chain employs TRBV5-1 and TRBJ2-7; maybe TRBD2 (5 bases). The CDR3 extends over 13 amino acids. From germline, CDR1 is SGHRS and CDR2 YFSETQ. With 6 bases removed from V and 3 bases from J, the gap between germline ends came to 13 bases. CDR3 in amino acids: CASTRDADYEQYF. CDR3 nucleotides: TGCGCCAGCACCCGGGATGCGGACTACGAGCAGTACTTC.

The V gene is TRBV5-1, the J gene TRBJ1-1; weak D call: TRBD1 (5 bases). The V end was cut by 4 bases, the J end by 4 bases, with 14 bases between. Germline-derived CDR1 and CDR2 are SGHRS and YFSETQ. The CDR3 spans 14 residues. CDR3 residues: CASSPRDFVTEAFF. In nucleotides, the CDR3 is TGCGCCAGCAGCCCCAGGGATTTTGTCACTGAAGCTTTCTTT. The variable domain in full, completed from reference TRBV5-1 and TRBJ1-1, reads KAGVTQTPRYLIKTRGQQVTLSCSPISGHRSVSWYQQTPGQGLQFLFEYFSETQRNKGNFPGRFSGRQFSNSRSEMNVSTLELGDSALYLCASSPRDFVTEAFFGQGTRLTVV.

This clonotype showed up just a few times. The gene calls are TRBV5-1 and TRBJ2-2; TRBD2 agrees at 9 bases. CDR1 is SGHRS and CDR2 is YFSETQ in the germline V gene. Trimming cost V 1 base and J 0 bases; bases outside gene matches: 7. The CDR3 spans 18 residues. CDR3 sequence reads: CASSLKTSGYSNTGELFF. CDR3 sequence (DNA): TGCGCCAGCAGCTTGAAGACTAGCGGATACTCGAACACCGGGGAGCTGTTTTTT.

This clonotype was counted at least ten times. The chain employs TRBV6-2 or TRBV6-3 and TRBJ2-7; 7 bases fit TRBD2. The V gene end was trimmed by 8 bases and the J gene end by 6 bases; junction bases not matched to a gene: 10. Germline-derived CDR1 and CDR2 are MNHEY and SVGEGT. This CDR3 spans 13 amino acids. As DNA, the CDR3 is TGTGCCAGCTCTACCGGACTAGATGCCGAGCAGTACTTC. Translated, it gives CASSTGLDAEQYF.

CDR3 bases: TGCGCCAGCAGCTTGGATGGGGCCAGCGGGAGCTACGAGCAGTACTTC. Residues: CASSLDGASGSYEQYF. This chain links TRBV5-1 with TRBJ2-7, with 8 bases aligning to TRBD2. After removal of 0 bases from V and 3 bases from J, the junction contained 8 bases not matched to a gene. Looked up from germline, CDR1 is SGHRS and CDR2 is YFSETQ. The CDR3 is made up of 16 amino acids.

Points on this clonotype: The junction departs from the called germline gene at one end, perhaps through a read error. V usage is TRBV20-1 and J usage is TRBJ1-6; unclear D gene. Germline CDR1 DFQATT, CDR2 SNEGSKA (reference sequence). There are 17 residues in the CDR3. The CDR3 coding sequence is TGCTGTGCTAGAGATGAGAATGGCGGGACCTATAATTCACCCCTCCACTTT. This codes for CCARDENGGTYNSPLHF.

This clonotype was observed at least ten times. The CDR3 sequence: CASSFRAAGELFF. CDR3 nucleotide sequence: TGTGCCAGCAGTTTCCGCGCGGCCGGGGAGCTGTTTTTT. The V gene is TRBV12-3 or TRBV12-4, the J gene TRBJ2-2, with D unresolved. With 3 bases removed from V and 6 bases from J, the gap between germline ends came to 8 bases. This CDR3 contains 13 residues.

This clonotype has more than one count but fewer than ten. The CDR3 region is CASGPRWTRAYNEQFF. The CDR3 region has the DNA TGTGCCAGCGGACCAAGGTGGACTCGCGCCTACAATGAGCAGTTCTTC. The chain employs TRBV7-2 and TRBJ2-1; tentative D call: TRBD2 (5 bases). Germline V gene data show CDR1 as SGHTA and CDR2 as FQGNSA. This CDR3 comprises 16 residues. Trimming shortened V by 8 bases and J by 2 bases, and 19 bases separated the two germline ends.

The V and J genes are TRBV5-1 and TRBJ2-3; no reliable D call. Germline CDR1 SGHRS, CDR2 YFSETQ. This CDR3 has 16 residues. Trimming took off 0 bases at V and 0 bases at J, with 11 bases between the two ends. In DNA, the CDR3 is TGCGCCAGCAGCTTGGCCGGGCGGTTTAGCACAGATACGCAGTATTTT. It is translated as CASSLAGRFSTDTQYF. Supplemented by reference TRBV5-1 and TRBJ2-3, the full variable domain reads KAGVTQTPRYLIKTRGQQVTLSCSPISGHRSVSWYQQTPGQGLQFLFEYFSETQRNKGNFPGRFSGRQFSNSRSEMNVSTLELGDSALYLCASSLAGRFSTDTQYFGPGTRLTVL.

The chain recombines TRBV6-5 with TRBJ2-5, with 12 bases aligning to TRBD2. Germline V lookup: CDR1 MNHEY, CDR2 SVGAGI. Trimming took 2 bases from V and 4 from J; bases not matched to a gene: 14. This CDR3 spans 19 amino acids. The CDR3 spells CASSYPPASGREEGETQYF. As DNA, the CDR3 is TGTGCCAGCAGTTACCCCCCGGCTAGCGGGAGGGAAGAGGGAGAGACCCAGTACTTC.

In this sample, this clonotype turned up a few times. V usage is TRBV2 and J usage is TRBJ2-3, with TRBD2 identical over 10 bases. J lost 3 bases, V lost 8 bases, and 8 bases had no gene match. Germline loops: CDR1 SNHLY, CDR2 FYNNEI. The length of the CDR3 is 15 residues. The chain's CDR3 is CASALQGLATDTQYF. In DNA, the CDR3 is TGTGCCAGCGCCCTACAGGGACTAGCGACAGATACGCAGTATTTT.

The chain recombines TRBV29-1 with TRBJ2-7; D is uncertain. Germline CDR1 is SQVTM and CDR2 is ANQGSEA. This CDR3 contains 13 residues. With 5 bases removed from V and 2 bases from J, the gap between germline ends came to 13 bases. CDR3 bases: TGCAGCGTTAGCCAGCCTATGACCTACGAGCAGTACTTC. Translating it yields CSVSQPMTYEQYF.

This sequence joins TRBV12-3 or TRBV12-4 and TRBJ2-4; D gene unclear. The V end lost 4 bases, the J end lost 1 base, and 20 bases lay between the germline ends. The CDR3 length is 18 residues. As DNA, the CDR3 is TGTGCCAGCAGTTGGGTGCAAGGCCGAGAAATTGCCAAAAACATTCAGTACTTC. This codes for CASSWVQGREIAKNIQYF.